This TCR beta chain originates from a study of beta chain features in type 1 diabetes. Study-wide findings and caveats: Within each of all four CD4+ subsets, Type 1 diabetes patients had TCRB CDR3s that were moderately but significantly shorter. Amplification by PCR could prefer shorter templates, with the same effect in patients and controls. A pattern of fewer insertions and more deletions at VDJ junctions was seen in type 1 diabetes patients.

This CDR3 spans 15 amino acids. CDR1 and CDR2 from the germline V gene are SGHVS and FNYEAQ. Trimming pared 0 bases from V and 2 bases from J, leaving 10 bases between. Since all of the isolated RNA was reverse transcribed, expressed TCRB transcripts were what got sequenced. The average output of naive, central memory and regulatory T cell samples was roughly 3.6 million reads. Clones were read by immunoSEQ multiplex PCR, and TCRdb kept only the in-frame ones, dropping some. The sample lists roughly 150,000 clones, roughly 9% occurring once. A note on this clone: The antigen remains undetermined.

Source material: central memory CD4+ T cells from blood. This receptor was identified in a woman in her 30s with type 1 diabetes. This rearrangement joins TRBV7-6 to TRBJ1-2; possibly TRBD1 for D (5 bases). Here the CDR3 reads CASSLAGESNYGYTF. The CDR3, as DNA: TGTGCCAGCAGCTTAGCAGGGGAATCGAACTATGGCTACACCTTC.